The source of this TCR beta chain is a study of cytomegalovirus exposure and HLA in healthy donors. Study results and caveats: Among TCR beta chains, those listed as cytomegalovirus-associated numbered around 160.

The length of the CDR3 is 15 residues. Germline loops: CDR1 SGHAT, CDR2 FQNNGV. Trimming at V came to 0 bases and at J to 5 bases, leaving 5 bases not matched to a gene. The repertoire was sequenced with immunoSEQ multiplex PCR; TCRdb's copy has only in-frame clones and lacks some. Among roughly 300,000 clones listed, about nine tenths were seen once. Of note for this clone: The target antigen is unknown.

Donors came from a validation cohort of some 130 subjects, distinct from the first 666-subject cohort. The source is a woman in her 30s in good health and CMV-seropositive. This sequence joins TRBV11-2 and TRBJ1-1, with 8 bases identical to TRBD1. Sequencing input: PBMCs. The CDR3 protein is CASSLDPRGRTEAFF. CDR3 nucleotides: TGTGCCAGCAGCTTAGACCCCAGGGGGCGGACTGAAGCTTTCTTT.